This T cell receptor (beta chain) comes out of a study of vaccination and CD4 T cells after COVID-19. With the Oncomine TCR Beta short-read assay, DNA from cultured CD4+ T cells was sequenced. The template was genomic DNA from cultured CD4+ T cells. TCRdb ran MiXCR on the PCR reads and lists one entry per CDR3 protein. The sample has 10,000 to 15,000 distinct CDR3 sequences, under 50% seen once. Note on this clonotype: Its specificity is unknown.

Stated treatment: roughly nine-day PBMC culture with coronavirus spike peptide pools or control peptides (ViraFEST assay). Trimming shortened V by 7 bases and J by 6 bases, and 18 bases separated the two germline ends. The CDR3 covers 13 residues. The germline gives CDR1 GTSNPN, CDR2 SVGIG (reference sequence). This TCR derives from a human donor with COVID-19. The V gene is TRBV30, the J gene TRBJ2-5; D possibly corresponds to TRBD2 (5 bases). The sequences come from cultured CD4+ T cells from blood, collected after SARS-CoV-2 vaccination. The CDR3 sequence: CASSEDWRKTQYF. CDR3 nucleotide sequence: TGTGCCTCCTCCGAGGACTGGAGAAAGACCCAGTACTTC.